These 2 T cell receptor beta chains share one sample of origin, sequenced in a study of T cells in women clearing cervical HPV infection. Using immunoSEQ multiplex PCR, the repertoire was profiled, and TCRdb retains in-frame clones only, with some absent. This sample contains around 37,000 clones. Material: blood buffy coat. All receptors derive from a woman aged 18 to 69 with a cervical HPV16 infection that either progressed to CIN3+ or cleared (not recorded which).

On this clone itself: The DNA ends 3 residues before the CDR3 does, and the rest of the CDR3 is filled in from the germline J gene. The rearrangement joins TRBV6-1 to TRBJ1-1, with unresolved D. Germline V CDR1 and CDR2: MNHNS, SASEGT. V lost 1 base, J lost 3 bases, and 6 bases lay in between. The CDR3 consists of 13 residues. Here the CDR3 reads CASSEGDYTEAFF. Incomplete CDR3 DNA: TGTGCCAGCAGTGAAGGCGACTACACTGAA.

With regard to this clone: Read coverage stops 3 residues before the CDR3 terminus; the germline J gene supplies the remainder. The chain is built from TRBV7-2 and TRBJ1-2; D uncertain. The CDR3 runs to 12 residues. V was pared by 5 bases and J by 1 base, with 5 bases between. CDR1 and CDR2 from the germline V gene are SGHTA and FQGNSA. CDR3 sequence: CASSLSNYGYTF. Partial CDR3 DNA: TGTGCCAGCAGCCTCAGTAACTATGGC. Complete variable domain (other parts from reference TRBV7-2 and TRBJ1-2): GAGVSQSPSNKVTEKGKDVELRCDPISGHTALYWYRQSLGQGLEFLIYFQGNSAPDKSGLPSDRFSAERTGGSVSTLTIQRTQQEDSAVYLCASSLSNYGYTFGSGTRLTVV.